This T cell receptor (beta chain) emerged from a study of T cells in Graves' hyperthyroidism and ophthalmopathy. At least ten counts were recorded for this clonotype. Its antigen remains unknown. Calling Graves' hyperthyroidism stable meant ophthalmopathy did not progress within 18 months. Diagnostic assessment was based on clinical symptoms, serum thyroxine and TRAb, thyroid ultrasound and orbital computed tomography. Whole-study results and caveats: In blood, most of the thyroid clonotypes expanded above 0.001 were also present.

Amplified regions were TCR beta CDR3 sequences from RNA transcripts. In the first-round RT-PCR of the TCR CDR3, the HTBI primer set was used. From the multiplex PCR reads, TCRdb called clonotypes with MiXCR, one entry per CDR3 protein. The table records over 700,000 distinct CDR3 sequences, around a third of them present only once. The source material was blood. The receptor's source is a woman aged 40 to 50 with Graves' hyperthyroidism.

The CDR3 loop is CASSQSRHRGTEAFF. For the CDR3, the DNA is TGTGCCAGCAGCCAGAGTAGACATAGGGGCACTGAAGCTTTCTTT. The genes are TRBV7-9 and TRBJ1-1; TRBD1 might be the D (5 bases). The CDR3 extends over 15 amino acids. The germline V gene encodes CDR1 SEHNR and CDR2 FQNEAQ (reference sequence). V lost 5 bases and J 4 bases, leaving 17 bases between the germline ends.